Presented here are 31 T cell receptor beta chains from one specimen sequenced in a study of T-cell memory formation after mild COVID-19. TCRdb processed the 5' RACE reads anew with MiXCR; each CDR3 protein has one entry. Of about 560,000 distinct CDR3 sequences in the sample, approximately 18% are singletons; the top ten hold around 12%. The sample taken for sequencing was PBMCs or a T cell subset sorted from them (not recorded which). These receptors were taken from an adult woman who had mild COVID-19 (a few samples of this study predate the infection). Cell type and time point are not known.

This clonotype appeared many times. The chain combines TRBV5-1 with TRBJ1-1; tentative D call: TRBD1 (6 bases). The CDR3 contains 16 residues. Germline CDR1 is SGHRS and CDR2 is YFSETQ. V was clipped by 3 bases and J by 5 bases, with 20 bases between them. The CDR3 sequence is CASSYGPQGTRTEAFF. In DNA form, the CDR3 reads TGCGCCAGCAGCTACGGACCACAGGGAACGAGGACTGAAGCTTTCTTT.

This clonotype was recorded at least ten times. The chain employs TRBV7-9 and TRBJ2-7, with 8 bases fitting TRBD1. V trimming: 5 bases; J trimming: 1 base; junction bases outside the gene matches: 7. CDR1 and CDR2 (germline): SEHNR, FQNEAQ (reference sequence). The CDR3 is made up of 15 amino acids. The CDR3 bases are TGTGCCAGCAGCAAGGACAGGGCGGCATCCTACGAGCAGTACTTC. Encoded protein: CASSKDRAASYEQYF.

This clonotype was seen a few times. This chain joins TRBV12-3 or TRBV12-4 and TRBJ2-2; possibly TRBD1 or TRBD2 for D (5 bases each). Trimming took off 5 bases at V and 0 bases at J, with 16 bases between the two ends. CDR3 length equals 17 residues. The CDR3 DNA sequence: TGTGCCAGCAGTCCCGGGACGCTTACTTCGAACACCGGGGAGCTGTTTTTT. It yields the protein CASSPGTLTSNTGELFF.

CDR3 nucleotide sequence: TGCGCCAGCAGCAACGGACAGGGGGGTTTCTTC. Translated: CASSNGQGGFF. The chain recombines TRBV5-1 with TRBJ2-1; 10 bases agree with TRBD1. The germline V gene encodes CDR1 SGHRS and CDR2 YFSETQ. V dropped 4 bases and J dropped 16; count of bases not matched to a gene: 5. The CDR3 length is 11 residues.

DNA for the CDR3: TGTGCCAGCAGTGAACGGAACACTGAAGCTTTCTTT. It codes for CASSERNTEAFF. The chain has TRBV6-1 and TRBJ1-1, with D hard to call. The V and J ends lost 2 bases and 1 base respectively, with 2 bases between them. This CDR3 comprises 12 residues. CDR1 and CDR2 from the germline V gene are MNHNS and SASEGT.

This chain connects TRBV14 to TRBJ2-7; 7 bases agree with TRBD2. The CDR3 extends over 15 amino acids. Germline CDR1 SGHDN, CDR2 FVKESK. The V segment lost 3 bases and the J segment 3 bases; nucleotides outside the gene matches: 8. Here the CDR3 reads CASSQSGLTLYEQYF. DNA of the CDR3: TGTGCCAGCAGCCAGTCGGGACTAACTCTCTACGAGCAGTACTTC.

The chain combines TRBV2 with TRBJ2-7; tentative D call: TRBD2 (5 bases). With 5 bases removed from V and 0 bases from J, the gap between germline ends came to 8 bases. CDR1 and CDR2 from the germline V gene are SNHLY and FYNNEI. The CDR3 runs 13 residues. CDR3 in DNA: TGTGCCAGCAGTCCAACTAGCTCCTACGAGCAGTACTTC. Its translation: CASSPTSSYEQYF.

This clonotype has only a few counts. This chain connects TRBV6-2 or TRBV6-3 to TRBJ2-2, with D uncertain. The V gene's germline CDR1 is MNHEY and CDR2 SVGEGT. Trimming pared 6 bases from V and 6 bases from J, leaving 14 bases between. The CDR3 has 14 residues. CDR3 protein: CASSLPVRAGELFF. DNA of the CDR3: TGTGCCAGCAGCCTACCCGTAAGGGCCGGGGAGCTGTTTTTT.

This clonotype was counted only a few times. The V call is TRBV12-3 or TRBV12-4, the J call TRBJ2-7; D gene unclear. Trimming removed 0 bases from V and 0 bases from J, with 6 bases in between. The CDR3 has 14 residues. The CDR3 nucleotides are TGTGCCAGCAGTTTAGCAGGTAACTCCTACGAGCAGTACTTC. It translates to CASSLAGNSYEQYF.

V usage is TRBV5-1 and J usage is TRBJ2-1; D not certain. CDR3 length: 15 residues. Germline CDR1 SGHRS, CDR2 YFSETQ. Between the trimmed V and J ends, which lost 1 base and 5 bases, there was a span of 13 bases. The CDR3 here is CASSLSVGINNEQFF. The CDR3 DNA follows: TGCGCCAGCAGCTTGTCCGTGGGGATCAACAATGAGCAGTTCTTC. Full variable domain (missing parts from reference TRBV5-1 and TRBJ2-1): KAGVTQTPRYLIKTRGQQVTLSCSPISGHRSVSWYQQTPGQGLQFLFEYFSETQRNKGNFPGRFSGRQFSNSRSEMNVSTLELGDSALYLCASSLSVGINNEQFFGPGTRLTVL.

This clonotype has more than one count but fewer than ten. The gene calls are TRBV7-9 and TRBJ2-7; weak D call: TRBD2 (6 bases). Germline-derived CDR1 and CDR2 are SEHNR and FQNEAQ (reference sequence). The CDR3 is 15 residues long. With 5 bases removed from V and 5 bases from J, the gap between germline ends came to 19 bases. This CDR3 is CASSPPEGKADEQYF. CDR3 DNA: TGTGCCAGCAGCCCCCCGGAGGGGAAGGCCGACGAGCAGTACTTC.

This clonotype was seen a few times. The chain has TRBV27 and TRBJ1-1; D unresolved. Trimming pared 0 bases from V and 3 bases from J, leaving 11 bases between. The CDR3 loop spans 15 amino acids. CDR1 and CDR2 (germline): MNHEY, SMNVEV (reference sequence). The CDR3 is CASSLSPLVYTEAFF. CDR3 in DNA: TGTGCCAGCAGTTTATCTCCGTTGGTTTACACTGAAGCTTTCTTT.

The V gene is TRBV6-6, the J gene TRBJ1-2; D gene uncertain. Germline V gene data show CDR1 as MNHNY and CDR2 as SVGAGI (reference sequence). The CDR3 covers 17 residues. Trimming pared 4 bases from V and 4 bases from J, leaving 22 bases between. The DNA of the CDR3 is TGTGCCAGCAGTTCCCTCAGTAGCGCGGGATCGAGCTATGGCTACACCTTC. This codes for CASSSLSSAGSSYGYTF.

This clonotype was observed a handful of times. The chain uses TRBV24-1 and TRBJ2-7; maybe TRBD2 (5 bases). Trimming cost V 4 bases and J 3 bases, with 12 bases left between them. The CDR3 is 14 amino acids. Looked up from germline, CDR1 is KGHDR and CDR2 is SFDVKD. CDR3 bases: TGTGCCACCAGTGACCGGGATACATTCTACGAGCAGTACTTC. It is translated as CATSDRDTFYEQYF.

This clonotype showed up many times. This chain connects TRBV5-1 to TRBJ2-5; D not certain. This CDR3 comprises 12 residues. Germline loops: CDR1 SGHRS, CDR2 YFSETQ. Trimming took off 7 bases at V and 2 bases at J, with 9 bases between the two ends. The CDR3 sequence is CASAGRQETQYF. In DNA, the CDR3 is TGCGCCAGCGCCGGAAGGCAAGAGACCCAGTACTTC.

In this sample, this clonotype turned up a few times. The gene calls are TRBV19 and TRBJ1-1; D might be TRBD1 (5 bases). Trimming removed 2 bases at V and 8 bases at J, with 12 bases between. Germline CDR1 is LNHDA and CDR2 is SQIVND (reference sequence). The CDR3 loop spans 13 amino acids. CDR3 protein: CASSIRPTEEAFF. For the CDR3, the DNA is TGTGCCAGTAGTATACGACCGACAGAGGAAGCTTTCTTT.

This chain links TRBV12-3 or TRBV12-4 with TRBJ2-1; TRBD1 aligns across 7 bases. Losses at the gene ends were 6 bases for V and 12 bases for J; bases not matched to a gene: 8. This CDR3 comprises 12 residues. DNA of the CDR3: TGTGCCAGCAGGCTGAACAGGGGCGGGCAGTTCTTC. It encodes CASRLNRGGQFF.

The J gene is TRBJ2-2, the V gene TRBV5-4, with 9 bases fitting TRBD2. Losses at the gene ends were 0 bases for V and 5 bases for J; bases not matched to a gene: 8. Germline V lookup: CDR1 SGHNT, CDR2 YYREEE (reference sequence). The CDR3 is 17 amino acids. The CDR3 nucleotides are TGTGCCAGCAGCTTGGCCGGGAGCGGGAGGTTAACCGGGGAGCTGTTTTTT. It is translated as CASSLAGSGRLTGELFF. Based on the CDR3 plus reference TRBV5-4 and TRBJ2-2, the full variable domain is ETGVTQSPTHLIKTRGQQVTLRCSSQSGHNTVSWYQQALGQGPQFIFQYYREEENGRGNFPPRFSGLQFPNYSSELNVNALELDDSALYLCASSLAGSGRLTGELFFGEGSRLTVL.

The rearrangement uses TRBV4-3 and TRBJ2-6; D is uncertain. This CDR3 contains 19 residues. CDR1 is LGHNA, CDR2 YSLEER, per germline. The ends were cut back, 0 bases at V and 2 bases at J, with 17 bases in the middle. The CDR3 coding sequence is TGCGCCAGCAGCCAAGATTCAGGTCTAGTCGGCACTGGGGCCAACGTCCTGACTTTC. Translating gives CASSQDSGLVGTGANVLTF.

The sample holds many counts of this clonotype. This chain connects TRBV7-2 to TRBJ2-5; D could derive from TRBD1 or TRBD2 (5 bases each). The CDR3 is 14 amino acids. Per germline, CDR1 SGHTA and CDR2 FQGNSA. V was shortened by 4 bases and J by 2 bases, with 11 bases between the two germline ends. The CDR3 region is CASSSGTLQETQYF. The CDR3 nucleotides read TGTGCCAGCAGCTCGGGGACCTTACAAGAGACCCAGTACTTC.

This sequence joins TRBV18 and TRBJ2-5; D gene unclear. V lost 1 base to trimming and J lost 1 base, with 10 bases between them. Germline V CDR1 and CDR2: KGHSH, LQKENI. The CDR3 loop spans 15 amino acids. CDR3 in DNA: TGTGCCAGCTCACCACTCTCCCGACTCCAAGAGACCCAGTACTTC. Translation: CASSPLSRLQETQYF.

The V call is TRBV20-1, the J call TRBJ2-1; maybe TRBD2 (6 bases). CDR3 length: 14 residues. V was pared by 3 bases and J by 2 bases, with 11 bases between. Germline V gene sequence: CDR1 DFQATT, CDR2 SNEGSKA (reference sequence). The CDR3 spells CSASQGGPYNEQFF. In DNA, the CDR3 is TGCAGTGCTAGTCAGGGAGGCCCCTACAATGAGCAGTTCTTC.

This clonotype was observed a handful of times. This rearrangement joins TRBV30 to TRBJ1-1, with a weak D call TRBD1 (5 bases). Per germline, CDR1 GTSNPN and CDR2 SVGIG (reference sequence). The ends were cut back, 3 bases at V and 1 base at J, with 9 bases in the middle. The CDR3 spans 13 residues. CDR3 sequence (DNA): TGTGCCTGGAGCAGCCAGGGGAACACTGAAGCTTTCTTT. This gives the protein CAWSSQGNTEAFF.

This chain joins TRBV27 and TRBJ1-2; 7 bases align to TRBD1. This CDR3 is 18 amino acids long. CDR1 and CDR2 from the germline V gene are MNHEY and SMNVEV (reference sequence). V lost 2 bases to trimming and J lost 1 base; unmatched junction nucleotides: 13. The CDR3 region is CASSLGRQGMLINYGYTF. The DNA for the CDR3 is TGTGCCAGCAGTTTAGGGAGACAGGGCATGTTGATTAACTATGGCTACACCTTC.

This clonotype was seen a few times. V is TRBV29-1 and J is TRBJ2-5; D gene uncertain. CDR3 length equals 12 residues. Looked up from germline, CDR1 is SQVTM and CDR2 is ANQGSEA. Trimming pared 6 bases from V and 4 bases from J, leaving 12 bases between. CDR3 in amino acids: CSVPTLGETQYF. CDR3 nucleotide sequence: TGCAGCGTCCCTACCCTCGGAGAGACCCAGTACTTC.

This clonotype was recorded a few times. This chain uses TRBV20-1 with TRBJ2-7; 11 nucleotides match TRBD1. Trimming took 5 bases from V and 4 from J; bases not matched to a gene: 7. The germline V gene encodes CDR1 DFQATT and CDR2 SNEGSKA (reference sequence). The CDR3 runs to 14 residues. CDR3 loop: CSAQDRGLLYEQYF. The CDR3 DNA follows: TGCAGTGCTCAGGACAGGGGGCTTCTGTACGAGCAGTACTTC.

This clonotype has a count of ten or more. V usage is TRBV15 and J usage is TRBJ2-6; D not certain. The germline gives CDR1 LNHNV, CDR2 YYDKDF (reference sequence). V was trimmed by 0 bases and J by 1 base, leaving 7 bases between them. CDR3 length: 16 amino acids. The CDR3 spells CATSRDQSSGANVLTF. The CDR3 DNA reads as TGTGCCACCAGCAGAGATCAAAGTTCTGGGGCCAACGTCCTGACTTTC.

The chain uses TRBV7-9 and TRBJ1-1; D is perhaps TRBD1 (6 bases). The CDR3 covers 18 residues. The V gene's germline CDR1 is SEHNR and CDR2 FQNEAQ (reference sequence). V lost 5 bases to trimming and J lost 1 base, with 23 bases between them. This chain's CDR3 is CASSKGQGIPWRNTEAFF. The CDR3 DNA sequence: TGTGCCAGCAGCAAAGGCCAGGGGATCCCGTGGAGGAACACTGAAGCTTTCTTT.

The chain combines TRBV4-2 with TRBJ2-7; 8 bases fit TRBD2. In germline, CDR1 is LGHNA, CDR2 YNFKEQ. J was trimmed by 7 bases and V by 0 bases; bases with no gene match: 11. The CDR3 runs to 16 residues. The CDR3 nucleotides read TGTGCCAGCAGCCAAGATTCCCCCGGGGGGGGCCAGGAGCAGTACTTC. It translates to CASSQDSPGGGQEQYF.

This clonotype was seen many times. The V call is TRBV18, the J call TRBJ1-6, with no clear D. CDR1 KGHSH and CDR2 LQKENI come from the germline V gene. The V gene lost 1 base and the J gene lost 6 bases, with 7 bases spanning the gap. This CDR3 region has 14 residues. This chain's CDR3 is CASSPQGSNSPLHF. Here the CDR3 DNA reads TGTGCCAGCTCACCACAGGGTAGTAATTCACCCCTCCACTTT.

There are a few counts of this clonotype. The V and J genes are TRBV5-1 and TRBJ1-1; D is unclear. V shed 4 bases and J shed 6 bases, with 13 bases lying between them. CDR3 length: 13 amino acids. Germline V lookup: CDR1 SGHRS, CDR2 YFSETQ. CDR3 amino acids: CASSPGSPAEAFF. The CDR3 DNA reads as TGCGCCAGCAGCCCCGGATCTCCGGCTGAAGCTTTCTTT.